The 28 T cell receptor beta chains presented below share a single source sample, sequenced in a study of blood T cells in healthy people across ages. For the second PCR, which ran for about 7 to 11 cycles, a sample-barcoded 5' primer and a J-beta primer mix were used. Using its own MiXCR run on the 5' RACE reads, TCRdb lists one record per CDR3 protein. Of over 600,000 distinct CDR3 sequences listed, about half are singletons. Sequenced sample: blood. These receptors originate from a man older than 75 in good health.

The CDR3 DNA reads as TGTGCCACCAGTGATTCGGTCAGCACTGAAGCTTTCTTT. It encodes CATSDSVSTEAFF. This chain joins TRBV24-1 and TRBJ1-1; D not resolved. The CDR3 is 13 amino acids. CDR1 and CDR2 from the germline V gene are KGHDR and SFDVKD. V gave up 2 bases and J gave up 4 bases, with 7 bases separating them.

V gene TRBV3-1 combines with J gene TRBJ2-7; TRBD2 agrees at 10 bases. The DNA end favors TRBJ2-5, so the J call may be wrong. Germline assignment: CDR1 LGHDT and CDR2 YNNKEL (reference sequence). The CDR3 contains 18 residues. For the CDR3, the DNA is TGTGCCAGCAACCAGCCCTACAGAGGTAGCGGGGGGAAGGAGACCCAGTACTTC. Its protein product is CASNQPYRGSGGKETQYF.

On this clonotype itself: A read error may be the cause here, since a much bigger clone is one base away. The chain carries TRBV20-1 and TRBJ2-5; D is undetermined. The CDR3 sequence is 13 residues long. The germline V gene encodes CDR1 DFQATT and CDR2 SNEGSKA (reference sequence). V was clipped by 2 bases and J by 11 bases, with 18 bases between them. Here the CDR3 DNA reads TGCAGTGCTAGAAGGTCGTCCTACAATGAGCAGTACTTC. Encoded protein: CSARRSSYNEQYF.

The chain couples TRBV6-5 to TRBJ2-3; the D gene is possibly TRBD2 (7 bases). The CDR3 loop spans 16 amino acids. Germline values: CDR1 MNHEY, CDR2 SVGAGI. V was pared by 0 bases and J by 3 bases, with 13 bases between. In nucleotides, the CDR3 is TGTGCCAGCAGTTACTCTCGGGGGGCTTGGACAGATACGCAGTATTTT. Its translation: CASSYSRGAWTDTQYF.

This clonotype was found a few times. The chain joins TRBV15 to TRBJ1-2; no firm D call. Trimming took 0 bases from V and 3 from J, leaving 11 bases between them. The CDR3 spans 15 residues. Germline V lookup: CDR1 LNHNV, CDR2 YYDKDF (reference sequence). CDR3 DNA: TGTGCCACCAGCAGAGATCTTGTCGGGCACTATGGCTACACCTTC. This encodes CATSRDLVGHYGYTF.

With respect to this clonotype: A much larger clone lies one base from this, so it may be a read error. The J gene is TRBJ2-5, the V gene TRBV6-5, with 11 positions matching TRBD2. The J call is uncertain, as TRBJ2-1 better fits the DNA end. From germline, CDR1 is MNHEY and CDR2 SVGAGI. The CDR3 has 16 amino acids. Written as DNA, the CDR3 is TGTGCCAGCAGTTCCTATAGCGGGAGGGGACAAGAGACCCAGTTCTTC. The encoded protein is CASSSYSGRGQETQFF.

The chain carries TRBV11-2 and TRBJ2-6, with D unclear. The CDR3 consists of 15 residues. V gave up 5 bases and J gave up 3 bases, with 11 bases separating them. Germline CDR1 is SGHAT and CDR2 is FQNNGV. The CDR3 loop reads CASSLASGGANVLTF. The CDR3 nucleotides are TGTGCCAGCAGCCTTGCCTCGGGTGGGGCCAACGTCCTGACTTTC.

This clonotype was seen a handful of times. The chain couples TRBV29-1 to TRBJ2-7; 8 bases fit TRBD2. Trimming removed 6 bases from V and 2 bases from J; junction bases left unmatched: 6. This CDR3 spans 13 amino acids. Germline CDR1 SQVTM, CDR2 ANQGSEA. In DNA form, the CDR3 reads TGCAGCGTGGGGACTAGTTCCCCCTACGAGCAGTACTTC. Protein: CSVGTSSPYEQYF.

The chain uses TRBV7-3 and TRBJ2-3; TRBD2 agrees at 7 bases. Germline CDR1 is SGHTA and CDR2 is FQGTGA. This CDR3 region has 16 residues. The junction had 9 bases not matched to a gene; V was cut back by 2 bases and J by 4 bases. For the CDR3, the DNA is TGTGCCAGCAGCTTAGTTGGCGGGAGACCCGCAGATACGCAGTATTTT. Amino acids: CASSLVGGRPADTQYF.

Notes on this clonotype: The germline gene is not matched at one end of the junction; a read error may be the cause. This rearrangement joins TRBV12-3 or TRBV12-4 to TRBJ2-3, with 7 bases identical to TRBD1. This CDR3 is built from 14 residues. In DNA form, the CDR3 reads TGTGCCAGCAGTTTCGCAGGGGGAGCAGATATGCAGTATTTT. Amino acids: CASSFAGGADMQYF.

J is TRBJ2-1 and V is TRBV20-1; no clear D gene. V gave up 3 bases and J gave up 3 bases, with 9 bases separating them. CDR1 is DFQATT and CDR2 is SNEGSKA in the germline V gene (reference sequence). This CDR3 region has 13 residues. The CDR3 nucleotides are TGCAGTGCTAGGAACCAGTACTACAATGAGCAGTTCTTC. It codes for CSARNQYYNEQFF.

Concerning this clonotype itself: The junction departs from the called germline gene at one end, perhaps through a read error. The CDR3 bases are TGTGCCAGCAGTCCAGATAACTATGGCCACACCTTC. Its protein product is CASSPDNYGHTF. The genes are TRBV12-3 or TRBV12-4 and TRBJ1-2; no definite D call. The CDR3 runs to 12 residues.

Of note for this clonotype: A much larger clone lies one base from this, so it may be a read error. In nucleotides, the CDR3 is TGTGCCAGCAGTTTCACTCCCCGGGGGGACGTAAGCGGCTACATCTTC. Its protein is CASSFTPRGDVSGYIF. This chain links TRBV27 with TRBJ1-2; perhaps TRBD1 as D (5 bases). Germline V lookup: CDR1 MNHEY, CDR2 SMNVEV (reference sequence). CDR3 length equals 16 residues.

The chain combines TRBV18 with TRBJ2-6; possible D gene TRBD2, 6 bases. The CDR3 runs to 16 residues. V lost 3 bases and J 8 bases, leaving 17 bases between the germline ends. Germline V gives CDR1 KGHSH, CDR2 LQKENI. The CDR3 loop reads CASSPNYNRGTNVLTF. CDR3 nucleotides: TGTGCCAGCTCACCCAACTACAATCGGGGGACCAACGTCCTGACTTTC. The complete variable domain, with remaining parts taken from reference TRBV18 and TRBJ2-6, reads NAGVMQNPRHLVRRRGQEARLRCSPMKGHSHVYWYRQLPEEGLKFMVYLQKENIIDESGMPKERFSAEFPKEGPSILRIQQVVRGDSAAYFCASSPNYNRGTNVLTFGAGSRLTVL.

This chain joins TRBV27 and TRBJ2-5, with a possible D match to TRBD1 (5 bases). The CDR3 has 12 amino acids. The germline gives CDR1 MNHEY, CDR2 SMNVEV (reference sequence). V was clipped by 9 bases and J by 0 bases, with 8 bases between them. This CDR3 reads CARPGHQETQYF. The CDR3 DNA reads TGTGCCAGACCAGGGCACCAAGAGACCCAGTACTTC.

The chain carries TRBV28 and TRBJ2-7; the D gene could be TRBD1 or TRBD2 (6 bases each). The CDR3 covers 19 residues. The germline CDR1 and CDR2 sequences are MDHEN and SYDVKM. V lost 4 bases and J 2 bases, leaving 27 bases between the germline ends. The CDR3 loop is CASSSLGGYREPLTYEQYF. CDR3 nucleotide sequence: TGTGCCAGCAGTTCACTGGGGGGATACAGGGAACCTCTAACCTACGAGCAGTACTTC.

The chain employs TRBV21-1 and TRBJ2-7. TRBV21-1 counts as a pseudogene. The CDR3 has 12 amino acids. The CDR3 sequence: CASSARVHEQYF. The CDR3 nucleotides are TGTGCCAGCAGCGCTCGTGTTCACGAGCAGTACTTC.

The chain links TRBV19 to TRBJ2-7, with no clear D. Germline values: CDR1 LNHDA, CDR2 SQIVND (reference sequence). With 3 bases removed from V and 2 bases from J, the gap between germline ends came to 11 bases. CDR3 length equals 14 residues. The CDR3 sequence: CASSITNSPYEQYF. The CDR3 DNA sequence: TGTGCCAGTAGTATTACGAATAGCCCCTACGAGCAGTACTTC.

The rearrangement links TRBV12-3 or TRBV12-4 to TRBJ2-1; the D call may be TRBD1 or TRBD2 (5 bases each). The CDR3 is 14 amino acids. The V end lost 6 bases, the J end lost 10 bases, and 19 bases lay between the germline ends. For the CDR3, the DNA is TGTGCCAGCAGCCCCACCACGTTAGGGGACGAGCAGTTCTTC. Translating it yields CASSPTTLGDEQFF.

The chain has TRBV28 and TRBJ2-1, with D possibly matching TRBD1 (6 bases). V lost 3 bases to trimming and J lost 4 bases, with 13 bases between them. Per the germline V gene, CDR1 is MDHEN and CDR2 is SYDVKM. The CDR3 sequence is 15 residues long. The CDR3 spells CASSFSRGWYNEQFF. CDR3 sequence (DNA): TGTGCCAGCAGTTTCTCCAGGGGATGGTACAATGAGCAGTTCTTC.

V is TRBV12-3 or TRBV12-4 and J is TRBJ1-4; 7 bases map to TRBD1. This CDR3 spans 15 amino acids. The J segment lost 3 bases and the V segment lost 5 bases, leaving 6 bases of the junction unmatched. CDR3 sequence (DNA): TGTGCCAGCAGTAAAACAGGGGCGGCTAATGAAAAACTGTTTTTT. It codes for CASSKTGAANEKLFF.

A word on this clonotype: The CDR3 does not end in the conserved phenylalanine or tryptophan, so this is likely a read error. The rearrangement uses TRBV11-3 and TRBJ2-7, with D tentatively TRBD2 (5 bases). CDR3 length: 14 amino acids. Germline V lookup: CDR1 SGHNT, CDR2 YENEEA. V lost 0 bases, J lost 3 bases, and 9 bases lay in between. The DNA for the CDR3 is TGTGCCAGCAGCTTAGAAACGGACTTCTACGAGCAGTACCTC. Its protein product is CASSLETDFYEQYL.

V is TRBV4-2 and J is TRBJ1-5; D not certain. Trimming shortened V by 5 bases and J by 0 bases, and 11 bases separated the two germline ends. The CDR3 covers 15 residues. The germline CDR1 and CDR2 sequences are LGHNA and YNFKEQ. CDR3 bases: TGTGCCAGCAGCGACGGGCGATATAGCAATCAGCCCCAGCATTTT. Translating it yields CASSDGRYSNQPQHF.

This clonotype has at least ten counts. V is TRBV20-1 and J is TRBJ2-7; either TRBD1 or TRBD2 may fit D (5 bases each). In germline, CDR1 is DFQATT, CDR2 SNEGSKA (reference sequence). The CDR3 has 14 residues. Trimming shortened V by 1 base and J by 4 bases, and 14 bases separated the two germline ends. The CDR3 here is CSARATGRIYEQYF. CDR3 DNA sequence: TGCAGTGCTAGAGCCACGGGACGGATTTACGAGCAGTACTTC.

About this clonotype itself: The junction departs from the called germline gene at one end, perhaps through a read error. The genes are TRBV20-1 and TRBJ2-1; D ambiguous. The CDR3 is 16 amino acids. Per germline, CDR1 DFQATT and CDR2 SNEGSKA (reference sequence). DNA of the CDR3: TGCAGTGCTAGATCACCAACGGGTCTCTCCTACAATGAGCGGTTCTTC. It codes for CSARSPTGLSYNERFF.

This clonotype was detected ten times or more. The chain is built from TRBV7-2 and TRBJ2-7; 12 nucleotides align to TRBD2. Unmatched junction bases numbered 6, after V lost 1 base and J lost 2 bases. The CDR3 runs 17 residues. The germline gives CDR1 SGHTA, CDR2 FQGNSA. The CDR3 sequence: CASSLVTSGRQAYEQYF. The CDR3 region has the DNA TGTGCCAGCAGCTTAGTAACTAGCGGGAGGCAAGCCTACGAGCAGTACTTC.

The chain links TRBV3-1 to TRBJ2-3; the D is unclear. The germline V gene encodes CDR1 LGHDT and CDR2 YNNKEL (reference sequence). Trimming cost V 4 bases and J 4 bases, with 12 bases left between them. The CDR3 runs to 14 residues. CDR3 in DNA: TGTGCCAGCAGCCCGGTTGGGCAGGCAGATACGCAGTATTTT. Protein sequence: CASSPVGQADTQYF.

This clonotype was counted ten times or more. The CDR3 DNA sequence: TGTGCCAGTACTAGCGGCTCCTACAATGAGCAGTACTTC. Its translation: CASTSGSYNEQYF. This chain links TRBV2 with TRBJ2-1; 8 bases agree with TRBD2. The better agreement between TRBJ2-7 and the DNA end casts doubt on the J call. The CDR3 extends over 13 amino acids. Germline assignment: CDR1 SNHLY and CDR2 FYNNEI.